These 7 T cell receptor beta chains were all obtained from the same sample, sequenced in a study of cytomegalovirus exposure and HLA in healthy donors. Primers included in the PCR were 60 Vbeta and 13 Jbeta primers. Here immunoSEQ multiplex PCR was the method, and the copy in TCRdb shows in-frame clones only, minus some. The repertoire holds about 99,000 clones, with more than 75% as singletons. Sample: PBMCs. These receptors all stem from a woman aged 40 to 50 in good health and CMV-seronegative.

This chain uses TRBV28 with TRBJ1-2; D is unresolved. V was shortened by 5 bases and J by 8 bases, with 12 bases between the two germline ends. Germline V gene sequence: CDR1 MDHEN, CDR2 SYDVKM. CDR3 length equals 12 residues. CDR3 region: CASSEFSGGYTF. The CDR3 coding sequence is TGTGCCAGCAGTGAATTCTCGGGAGGCTACACCTTC.

Written as DNA, the CDR3 is TGTGCCAGCAGCTTCTCTAGCGGGTTTATAGAGACCCAGTACTTC. Protein sequence: CASSFSSGFIETQYF. The V and J genes are TRBV5-5 and TRBJ2-5, with 8 bases fitting TRBD2. The CDR3 extends over 15 amino acids. CDR1 is SGHKS and CDR2 is YYEKEE in the germline V gene (reference sequence). J lost 4 bases, V lost 2 bases, and 7 bases had no gene match.

This rearrangement joins TRBV4-3 to TRBJ2-1; 7 nucleotides line up with TRBD1. This CDR3 is built from 15 residues. Trimming removed 5 bases from V and 1 base from J; junction bases left unmatched: 5. CDR1 and CDR2 from the germline V gene are LGHNA and YSLEER. Here the CDR3 reads CASSAGTASYNEQFF. Written as DNA, the CDR3 is TGCGCCAGCAGCGCCGGGACAGCTTCCTACAATGAGCAGTTCTTC.

The chain carries TRBV5-1 and TRBJ2-1; 11 bases map to TRBD2. The length of the CDR3 is 17 residues. Per the germline V gene, CDR1 is SGHRS and CDR2 is YFSETQ. The V and J ends lost 2 bases and 5 bases, in that order; junction bases with no gene match: 9. In DNA form, the CDR3 reads TGCGCCAGCAGCTTCCGACTAAAACTAGCGGGGGACAATGAGCAGTTCTTC. This gives the protein CASSFRLKLAGDNEQFF.

The J gene is TRBJ2-7, the V gene TRBV6-4; D perhaps matches TRBD2 (7 bases). Germline values: CDR1 MRHNA, CDR2 SNTAGT. The germline V and J ends were trimmed by 8 bases and 5 bases, with 16 bases remaining between them. The CDR3 sequence is 13 residues long. The CDR3 region is CASPAGARDEQYF. CDR3 bases: TGTGCCAGCCCGGCGGGGGCGAGAGACGAGCAGTACTTC.

The chain combines TRBV5-4 with TRBJ1-1; 8 nucleotides agree with TRBD1. V shed 3 bases, J shed 1 base, and the junction held 8 bases outside the gene matches. CDR1 and CDR2 (germline): SGHNT, YYREEE (reference sequence). The CDR3 contains 16 residues. CDR3 loop: CASSSYRGTENTEAFF. CDR3 DNA: TGTGCCAGCAGCTCCTACAGGGGGACGGAGAACACTGAAGCTTTCTTT. The full variable domain, with the rest looked up from reference TRBV5-4 and TRBJ1-1, is ETGVTQSPTHLIKTRGQQVTLRCSSQSGHNTVSWYQQALGQGPQFIFQYYREEENGRGNFPPRFSGLQFPNYSSELNVNALELDDSALYLCASSSYRGTENTEAFFGQGTRLTVV.

As DNA, the CDR3 is TGTGCCAGCACCCGGGACTACCAATACAATGAGCAGTTCTTC. Its translation is CASTRDYQYNEQFF. This sequence joins TRBV11-2 and TRBJ2-1, with TRBD2 identical over 7 bases. Germline V CDR1 and CDR2: SGHAT, FQNNGV. The length of the CDR3 is 14 residues. V shed 7 bases, J shed 4 bases, and the junction held 7 bases outside the gene matches. Complete variable domain (other parts from reference TRBV11-2 and TRBJ2-1): EAGVAQSPRYKIIEKRQSVAFWCNPISGHATLYWYQQILGQGPKLLIQFQNNGVVDDSQLPKDRFSAERLKGVDSTLKIQPAKLEDSAVYLCASTRDYQYNEQFFGPGTRLTVL.